This T cell receptor beta chain was sequenced during a study of tissue T cells after allogeneic stem cell transplantation. Overall study: Before transplant, recipient-origin PBMCs were collected in about 5 GVHD patients.

Sequenced by immunoSEQ multiplex PCR; TCRdb stores in-frame clones only, minus some. The sample holds roughly 42,000 clones, 80% to 95% seen once. The CDR3 runs to 17 residues. The germline gives CDR1 ENHRY, CDR2 SYGVKD. The trim removed 7 bases at V and 1 base at J, leaving 12 bases unmatched. The TCR originated in a woman aged 35 to 70 who later had graft-versus-host disease after an allogeneic stem cell transplant. Source: blood, taken before transplantation. The chain couples TRBV10-3 to TRBJ1-2; 10 nucleotides agree with TRBD1. CDR3 nucleotides: TGTGCCATCACCCCAAGGGGGACAGGGGCCGATAACTATGGCTACACCTTC. Translating it yields CAITPRGTGADNYGYTF.